Here is one T cell receptor (beta chain) with its context. Its target is unknown. The germline V gene has CDR1 SQVTM and CDR2 ANQGSEA. The CDR3 covers 14 residues. Trimming cost V 4 bases and J 3 bases, with 16 bases left between them. This sample was taken from a study of CD8+ T cells in alopecia areata. Study information: Among treated patients, oral tofacitinib was administered at 5 to 10 mg twice daily. Overall study findings and caveats: Scalp clonality and expanded CD8+ clones among the top 100 fell significantly with tofacitinib.

Sequencing used cDNA as its template, made by extracting RNA and reverse transcribing it. The protocol was immunoSEQ multiplex PCR, while the TCRdb copy is restricted to in-frame clones and leaves out a portion. Of 170,000 or so clones in the sample, 50% to 70% were seen once. The sample's treatment: oral pan-JAK inhibitor, 5-10 mg twice daily. This receptor was taken from a human donor with alopecia areata. The chain uses TRBV29-1 and TRBJ2-7; D unresolved. This specimen consisted of CD4+ T cells sorted from blood, obtained at week 4, from a patient treated with tofacitinib. CDR3 in amino acids: CSVGSRLPLYEQYF. CDR3 sequence (DNA): TGCAGCGTTGGTTCACGGCTACCACTCTACGAGCAGTACTTC.